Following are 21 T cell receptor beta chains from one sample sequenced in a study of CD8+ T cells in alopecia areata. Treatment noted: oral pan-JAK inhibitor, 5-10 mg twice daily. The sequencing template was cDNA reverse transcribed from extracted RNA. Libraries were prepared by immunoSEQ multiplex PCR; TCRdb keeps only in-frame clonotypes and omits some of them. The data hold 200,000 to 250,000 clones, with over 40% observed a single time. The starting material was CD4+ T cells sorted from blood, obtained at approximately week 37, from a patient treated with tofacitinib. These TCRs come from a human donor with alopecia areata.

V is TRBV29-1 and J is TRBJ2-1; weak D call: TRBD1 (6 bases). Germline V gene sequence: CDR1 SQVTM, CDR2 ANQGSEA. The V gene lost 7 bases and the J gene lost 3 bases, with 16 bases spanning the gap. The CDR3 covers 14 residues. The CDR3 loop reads CSAPPSRGYNEQFF. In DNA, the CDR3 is TGCAGCGCCCCGCCCTCCAGGGGCTACAATGAGCAGTTCTTC.

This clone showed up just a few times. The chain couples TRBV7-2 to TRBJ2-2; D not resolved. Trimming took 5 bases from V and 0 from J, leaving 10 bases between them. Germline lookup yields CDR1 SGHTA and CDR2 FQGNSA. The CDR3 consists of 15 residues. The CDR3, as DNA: TGTGCCAGCAGCCCTCGGACCACGAACACCGGGGAGCTGTTTTTT. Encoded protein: CASSPRTTNTGELFF.

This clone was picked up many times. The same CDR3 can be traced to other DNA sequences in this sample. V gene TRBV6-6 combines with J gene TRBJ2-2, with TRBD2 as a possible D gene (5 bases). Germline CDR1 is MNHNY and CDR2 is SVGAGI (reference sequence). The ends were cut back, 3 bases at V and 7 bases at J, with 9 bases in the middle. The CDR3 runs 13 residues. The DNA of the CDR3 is TGTGCCAGCAGTTATCGAACTAGCGGGGAGCTGTTTTTT. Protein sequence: CASSYRTSGELFF.

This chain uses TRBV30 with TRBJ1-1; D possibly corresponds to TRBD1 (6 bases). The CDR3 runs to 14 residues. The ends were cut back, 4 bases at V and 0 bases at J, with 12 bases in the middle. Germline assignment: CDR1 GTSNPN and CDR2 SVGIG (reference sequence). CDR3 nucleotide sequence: TGTGCCTGGACGAGGGGGGGATTGAACACTGAAGCTTTCTTT. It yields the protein CAWTRGGLNTEAFF. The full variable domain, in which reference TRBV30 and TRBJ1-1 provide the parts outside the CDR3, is SQTIHQWPATLVQPVGSPLSLECTVEGTSNPNLYWYRQAAGRGLQLLFYSVGIGQISSEVPQNLSASRPQDRQFILSSKKLLLSDSGFYLCAWTRGGLNTEAFFGQGTRLTVV.

CDR3 nucleotide sequence: TGCAGCGTTGAGACTAGCGGGAGTCCAGAGACCCAGTACTTC. Its protein is CSVETSGSPETQYF. This sequence joins TRBV29-1 and TRBJ2-5, with 12 bases fitting TRBD2. From germline, CDR1 is SQVTM and CDR2 ANQGSEA. CDR3 size: 14 residues. V shed 3 bases, J shed 4 bases, and the junction held 3 bases outside the gene matches.

This CDR3 reads CSVDGSGREGDEAFF. Written as DNA, the CDR3 is TGCAGCGTTGATGGGAGCGGCAGGGAGGGAGATGAAGCTTTCTTT. The chain joins TRBV29-1 to TRBJ1-1; D is possibly TRBD1 (5 bases). Trimming cost V 3 bases and J 7 bases, with 21 bases left between them. The CDR3 length is 15 residues. Germline CDR1 and CDR2: SQVTM and ANQGSEA.

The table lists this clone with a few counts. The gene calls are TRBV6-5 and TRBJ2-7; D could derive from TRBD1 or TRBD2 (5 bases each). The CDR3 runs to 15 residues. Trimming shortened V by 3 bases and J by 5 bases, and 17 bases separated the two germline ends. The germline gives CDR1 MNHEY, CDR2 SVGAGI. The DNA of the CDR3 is TGTGCCAGCAGTTATTGGCAGGGACGGCGGAACGAGCAGTACTTC. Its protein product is CASSYWQGRRNEQYF.

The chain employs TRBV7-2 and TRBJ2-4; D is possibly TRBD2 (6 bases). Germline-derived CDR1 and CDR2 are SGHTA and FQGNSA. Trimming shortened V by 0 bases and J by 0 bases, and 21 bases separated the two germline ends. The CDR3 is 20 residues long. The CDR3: CASSLAPPGVGFLAKNIQYF. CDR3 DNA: TGTGCCAGCAGCTTAGCCCCACCGGGAGTGGGGTTTTTAGCCAAAAACATTCAGTACTTC.

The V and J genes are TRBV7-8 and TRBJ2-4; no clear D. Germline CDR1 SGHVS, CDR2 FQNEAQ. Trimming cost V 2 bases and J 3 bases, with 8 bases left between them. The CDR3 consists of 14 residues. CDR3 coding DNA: TGTGCCAGCAGCTTAAATCTCGTCAAAAACATTCAGTACTTC. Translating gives CASSLNLVKNIQYF.

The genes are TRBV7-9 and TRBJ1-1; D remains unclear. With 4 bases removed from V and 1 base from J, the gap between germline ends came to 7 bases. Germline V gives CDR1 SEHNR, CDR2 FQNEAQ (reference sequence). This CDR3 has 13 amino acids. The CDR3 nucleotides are TGTGCCAGCAGCTCCGATCCGAACACTGAAGCTTTCTTT. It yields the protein CASSSDPNTEAFF.

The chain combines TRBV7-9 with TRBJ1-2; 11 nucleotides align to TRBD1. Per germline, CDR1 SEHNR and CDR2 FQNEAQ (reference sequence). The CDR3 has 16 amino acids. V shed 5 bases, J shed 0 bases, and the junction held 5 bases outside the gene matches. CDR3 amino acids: CASSRGQGGANYGYTF. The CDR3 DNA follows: TGTGCCAGCAGCCGGGGACAGGGGGGAGCTAACTATGGCTACACCTTC.

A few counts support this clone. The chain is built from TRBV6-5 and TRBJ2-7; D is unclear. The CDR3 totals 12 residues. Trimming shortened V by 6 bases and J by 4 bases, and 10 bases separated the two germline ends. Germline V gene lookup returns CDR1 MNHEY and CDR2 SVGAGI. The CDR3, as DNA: TGTGCCAGCAGCCACACTAATTACGAGCAGTACTTC. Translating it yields CASSHTNYEQYF.

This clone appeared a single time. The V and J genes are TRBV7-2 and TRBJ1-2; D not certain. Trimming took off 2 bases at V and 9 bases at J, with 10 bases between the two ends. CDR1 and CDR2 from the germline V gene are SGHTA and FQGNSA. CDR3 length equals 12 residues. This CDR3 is CASSLPVGSYTF. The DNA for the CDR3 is TGTGCCAGCAGCTTACCTGTAGGCAGCTACACCTTC.

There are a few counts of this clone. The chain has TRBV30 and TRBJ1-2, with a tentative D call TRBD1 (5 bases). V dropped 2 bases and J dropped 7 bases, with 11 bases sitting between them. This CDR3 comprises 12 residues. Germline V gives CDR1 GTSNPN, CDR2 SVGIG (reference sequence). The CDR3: CAWSPGVRGYTF. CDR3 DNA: TGTGCCTGGAGTCCGGGGGTCCGTGGCTACACCTTC.

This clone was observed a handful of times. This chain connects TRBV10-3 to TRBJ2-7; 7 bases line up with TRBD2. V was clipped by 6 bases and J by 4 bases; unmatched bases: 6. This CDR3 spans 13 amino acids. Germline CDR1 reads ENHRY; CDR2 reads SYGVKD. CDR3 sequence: CAISRGSGYEQYF. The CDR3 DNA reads TGTGCCATCAGCCGCGGGAGTGGTTACGAGCAGTACTTC.

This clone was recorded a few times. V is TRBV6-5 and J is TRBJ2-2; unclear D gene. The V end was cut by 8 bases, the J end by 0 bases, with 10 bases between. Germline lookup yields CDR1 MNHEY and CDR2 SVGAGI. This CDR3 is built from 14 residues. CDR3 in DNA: TGTGCCAGCGGAGAAGGTCCGAACACCGGGGAGCTGTTTTTT. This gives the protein CASGEGPNTGELFF.

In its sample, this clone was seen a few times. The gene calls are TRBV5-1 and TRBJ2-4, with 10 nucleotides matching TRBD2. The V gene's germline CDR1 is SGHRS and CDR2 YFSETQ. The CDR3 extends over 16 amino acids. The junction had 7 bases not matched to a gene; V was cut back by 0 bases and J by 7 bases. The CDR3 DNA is TGCGCCAGCAGCTTGGTGGCTAGCGGGAGAGGTAACATTCAGTACTTC. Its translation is CASSLVASGRGNIQYF. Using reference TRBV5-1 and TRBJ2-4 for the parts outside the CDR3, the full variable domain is KAGVTQTPRYLIKTRGQQVTLSCSPISGHRSVSWYQQTPGQGLQFLFEYFSETQRNKGNFPGRFSGRQFSNSRSEMNVSTLELGDSALYLCASSLVASGRGNIQYFGAGTRLSVL.

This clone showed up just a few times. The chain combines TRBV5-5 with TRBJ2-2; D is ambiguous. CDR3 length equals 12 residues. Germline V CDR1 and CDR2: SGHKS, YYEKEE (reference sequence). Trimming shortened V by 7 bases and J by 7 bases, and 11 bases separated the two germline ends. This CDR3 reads CASGDWNGELFF. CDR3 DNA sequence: TGTGCCAGCGGGGATTGGAACGGGGAGCTGTTTTTT.

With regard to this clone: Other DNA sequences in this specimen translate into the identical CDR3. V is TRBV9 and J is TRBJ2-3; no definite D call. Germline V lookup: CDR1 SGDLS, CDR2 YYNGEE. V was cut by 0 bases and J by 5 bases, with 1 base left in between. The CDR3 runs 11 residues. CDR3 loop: CASSVGDTQYF. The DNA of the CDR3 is TGTGCCAGCAGCGTAGGAGATACGCAGTATTTT.

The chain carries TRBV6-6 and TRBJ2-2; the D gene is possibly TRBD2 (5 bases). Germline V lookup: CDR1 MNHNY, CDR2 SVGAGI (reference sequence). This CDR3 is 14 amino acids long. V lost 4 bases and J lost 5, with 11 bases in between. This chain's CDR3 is CASSSPPGTGELFF. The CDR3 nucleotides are TGTGCCAGCAGTTCCCCTCCGGGAACCGGGGAGCTGTTTTTT.

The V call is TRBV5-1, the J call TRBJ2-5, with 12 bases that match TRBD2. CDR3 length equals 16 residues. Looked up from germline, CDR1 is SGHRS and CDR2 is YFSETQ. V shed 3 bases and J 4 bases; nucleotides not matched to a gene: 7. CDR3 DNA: TGCGCCAGCAGCTCCTCTAGCGGGAGGGCCCGAGAGACCCAGTACTTC. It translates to CASSSSSGRARETQYF.